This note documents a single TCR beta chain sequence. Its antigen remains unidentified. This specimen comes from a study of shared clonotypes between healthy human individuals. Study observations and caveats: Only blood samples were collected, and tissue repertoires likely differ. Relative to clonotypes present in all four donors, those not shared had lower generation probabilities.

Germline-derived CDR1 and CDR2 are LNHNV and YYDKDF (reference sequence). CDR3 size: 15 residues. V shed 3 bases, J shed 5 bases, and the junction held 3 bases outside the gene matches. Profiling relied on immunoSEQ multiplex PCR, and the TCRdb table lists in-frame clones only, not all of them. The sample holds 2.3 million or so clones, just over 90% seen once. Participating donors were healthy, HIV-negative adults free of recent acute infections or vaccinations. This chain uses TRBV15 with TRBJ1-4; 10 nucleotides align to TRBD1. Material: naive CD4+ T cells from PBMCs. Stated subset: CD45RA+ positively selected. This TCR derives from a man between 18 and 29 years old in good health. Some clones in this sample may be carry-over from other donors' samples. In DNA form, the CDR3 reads TGTGCCACCAGCAGTCTGACAGGGGGCAATGAAAAACTGTTTTTT. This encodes CATSSLTGGNEKLFF.